The 14 T cell receptor beta chains presented below share a single source sample, sequenced in a study of T cells in Graves' hyperthyroidism and ophthalmopathy. Amplified regions were TCR beta CDR3 sequences from RNA transcripts. Using the HTBI primer set, a first-round RT-PCR was run on the TCR CDR3. MiXCR was run by TCRdb on the multiplex PCR reads, yielding one entry per CDR3 protein. The data contain 300,000 to 400,000 distinct CDR3 sequences, around 15% of them singletons. The sequenced sample was blood. The receptors shown here come from a young woman with Graves' ophthalmopathy.

This clonotype was counted ten times or more. V is TRBV6-1 and J is TRBJ2-5; the D call may be TRBD1 or TRBD2 (5 bases each). V lost 8 bases and J lost 4, with 17 bases in between. CDR1 is MNHNS, CDR2 SASEGT, per germline. CDR3 length: 14 residues. CDR3: CASWGRLEGETQYF. Here the CDR3 DNA reads TGTGCCAGCTGGGGACGCCTCGAGGGAGAGACCCAGTACTTC.

This clonotype was seen at least ten times. The rearrangement uses TRBV20-1 and TRBJ2-4; the D gene is possibly TRBD1 (6 bases). The length of the CDR3 is 14 residues. Looked up from germline, CDR1 is DFQATT and CDR2 is SNEGSKA (reference sequence). Between the trimmed V and J ends, which lost 5 bases and 1 base, there was a span of 12 bases. CDR3 DNA: TGCAGTGCTCCGCCGGACAGTGCCAAAAACATTCAGTACTTC. Residues: CSAPPDSAKNIQYF.

The V and J genes are TRBV10-2 and TRBJ2-7; no clear D. Trimming removed 2 bases from V and 2 bases from J, with 7 bases in between. The CDR3 sequence is 13 residues long. The germline V gene encodes CDR1 WSHSY and CDR2 SAAADI. The CDR3 region has the DNA TGCGCCAGCAGTGAGGAGCAGGCCTACGAGCAGTACTTC. Its translation: CASSEEQAYEQYF.

This clonotype was observed a handful of times. This sequence joins TRBV12-3 or TRBV12-4 and TRBJ1-3; possibly TRBD1 for D (6 bases). The CDR3 is 14 residues long. With 7 bases removed from V and 6 bases from J, the gap between germline ends came to 16 bases. In nucleotides, the CDR3 is TGTGCCAGCACCGACAGGAGGGTTGAAAACACCATATATTTT. Residues: CASTDRRVENTIYF.

Comments on this clonotype: One end of the junction does not line up with germline, which may come from a read error. V gene TRBV7-7 combines with J gene TRBJ2-2; perhaps TRBD1 as D (6 bases). The CDR3 loop spans 16 amino acids. The germline CDR1 and CDR2 sequences are SSHAT and FNYEAQ (reference sequence). This chain's CDR3 is CASSLAMTGNTGELFF. The CDR3 DNA reads as TGTGCTAGCAGCTTAGCCATGACAGGGAACACCGGGGAGCTGTTTTTT.

This clonotype was recorded many times. CDR3 coding DNA: TGTGCCAGCAACAACGGCCACATGAACACTGAAGCTTTCTTT. Its protein is CASNNGHMNTEAFF. The genes are TRBV28 and TRBJ1-1; D is uncertain. The CDR3 sequence is 14 residues long. In germline, CDR1 is MDHEN, CDR2 SYDVKM. Trimming took off 7 bases at V and 0 bases at J, with 12 bases between the two ends.

This clonotype showed up just a few times. A much larger clone sits a single nucleotide away, making a read error possible. The genes are TRBV30 and TRBJ2-7; TRBD2 matches at 7 bases. This CDR3 is built from 13 residues. Germline CDR1 and CDR2: GTSNPN and SVGIG (reference sequence). CDR3 amino acids: CASGRGSSCEQYF. In nucleotides, the CDR3 is TGTGCCTCGGGGCGGGGGAGCTCCTGCGAGCAGTACTTC. Based on the CDR3 plus reference TRBV30 and TRBJ2-7, the full variable domain is SQTIHQWPATLVQPVGSPLSLECTVEGTSNPNLYWYRQAAGRGLQLLFYSVGIGQISSEVPQNLSASRPQDRQFILSSKKLLLSDSGFYLCASGRGSSCEQYFGPGTRLTVT.

In this sample, this clonotype turned up many times. The DNA for the CDR3 is TGTGCCAGCAGCCCCACAGGGGGATATGGCTACACCTTC. It specifies CASSPTGGYGYTF. The chain uses TRBV12-3 or TRBV12-4 and TRBJ1-2; 8 bases line up with TRBD1. This CDR3 spans 13 amino acids. Trimming at V came to 6 bases and at J to 5 bases, leaving 5 bases not matched to a gene.

J is TRBJ1-5 and V is TRBV19; D remains ambiguous. The germline V gene has CDR1 LNHDA and CDR2 SQIVND (reference sequence). The CDR3 covers 16 residues. V was trimmed by 6 bases and J by 0 bases, leaving 15 bases between them. The CDR3 loop is CASSLTEIHSNQPQHF. The CDR3 DNA reads TGTGCCAGTAGCCTGACGGAAATTCATAGCAATCAGCCCCAGCATTTT.

The CDR3 coding sequence is TGTGCCAGCAGCTTGCCTGGGACAGGGGTGATAGATACGCAGTATTTT. It yields the protein CASSLPGTGVIDTQYF. This chain links TRBV5-5 with TRBJ2-3; 10 nucleotides match TRBD1. This CDR3 spans 16 amino acids. With 1 base clipped from V and 5 bases from J, the junction kept 7 bases outside the gene matches. The V gene's germline CDR1 is SGHKS and CDR2 YYEKEE (reference sequence).

This clonotype was picked up many times. The V and J genes are TRBV3-1 and TRBJ2-7, with TRBD1 identical over 7 bases. Germline CDR1 LGHDT, CDR2 YNNKEL (reference sequence). The ends lost 3 bases at V and 4 bases at J; junction bases unmatched: 9. The length of the CDR3 is 15 residues. CDR3 in amino acids: CASSQGLGQSYEQYF. The CDR3 region has the DNA TGTGCCAGCAGCCAGGGCCTGGGACAGAGTTACGAGCAGTACTTC.

The chain recombines TRBV9 with TRBJ1-2, with TRBD1 matching 8 bases. V dropped 4 bases and J dropped 4; count of bases not matched to a gene: 12. The V gene's germline CDR1 is SGDLS and CDR2 YYNGEE. CDR3 length equals 16 residues. The CDR3, as DNA: TGTGCCAGCAGCTCCCCCCGGACAGGGAAATCCTATGGCTACACCTTC. This gives the protein CASSSPRTGKSYGYTF.

As regards this clonotype: Compared with germline, one end of the junction differs, possibly owing to a read error. The chain employs TRBV20-1 and TRBJ1-1; 9 bases are shared with TRBD1. This CDR3 spans 14 amino acids. Germline assignment: CDR1 DFQATT and CDR2 SNEGSKA (reference sequence). CDR3 coding DNA: TGCAGTGCAATGACAGGGGGGTTGAGCACTGTAGCTTTCTTT. Its translation: CSAMTGGLSTVAFF.

This clonotype showed up many times. This chain joins TRBV27 and TRBJ1-1; perhaps TRBD1 as D (6 bases). This CDR3 region has 15 residues. Per the germline V gene, CDR1 is MNHEY and CDR2 is SMNVEV (reference sequence). Trimming removed 8 bases at V and 4 bases at J, with 20 bases between. This CDR3 reads CASSFYPNRATEAFF. In DNA, the CDR3 is TGTGCCAGCTCCTTTTACCCAAACAGGGCCACTGAAGCTTTCTTT.